Sequencing of this T cell receptor (beta chain) was carried out in a study of blood T cell repertoires in COVID-19. Overall study: From the United States, Italy and Spain came samples of acute and convalescent COVID-19. PBMCs, B-cell-depleted T cells, or T cells provided the cDNA or gDNA that made up the material.

In terms of age and location, participants ranged from roughly 18 to 90 years and lived in about two dozen US areas. Trimming left V 1 base short and J 7 bases short, with 8 bases between. This CDR3 is 12 amino acids long. Germline CDR1 is SGHTA and CDR2 is FQGNSA. The protocol was immunoSEQ multiplex PCR, while the TCRdb copy is restricted to in-frame clones and leaves out a portion. The sample holds around 300,000 clones; about nine tenths are singletons and the top ten take 3%. This clone was recorded only once. What was sequenced was PBMCs or T cells enriched from blood (not recorded which). This clonotype originated in a woman aged 50 to 60 who had recovered from COVID-19. The rearrangement links TRBV7-2 to TRBJ2-7; D unclear. The CDR3 DNA is TGTGCCAGCAGCTTAGGTACTTATGAGCAGTACTTC. This translates into CASSLGTYEQYF.